The clone carrying this T cell receptor (delta chain) showed up just a few times. Its antigen is unknown. These data are taken from a study of Vδ1+ human thymocytes. V shed 0 bases and J 0 bases; nucleotides not matched to a gene: 14. Germline-derived CDR1 and CDR2 are TSWWSYY and QGS. This CDR3 is 20 amino acids long. The template was reverse-transcribed extracted RNA. Multiplex PCR used pooled V-gene forward primers and a constant-region reverse primer to amplify CDR3s. TCRdb redid clone calling on the multiplex PCR reads using CATT. The sample shows some 25,000 delta-chain clones, more than 6.5% of them seen only once. General study results and limits: Highly polyclonal TRG and TRD repertoires with Gaussian CDR3 length distributions appeared in thymus.

Sequenced material: Vdelta1+ gamma-delta thymocytes from the thymus. Subset of the sample: FACS-sorted CD3+ TCRalphabeta- TCRVdelta1+ TCRVdelta2- thymocytes. The sequence came from a girl under two years old who had congenital heart surgery. The J gene is TRDJ1, the V gene TRDV1; 9 nucleotides align to TRDD2. CDR3: CALGELGPSYEGTYTDKLIF. The CDR3 DNA reads as TGTGCTCTTGGGGAACTTGGACCTTCCTACGAAGGGACGTACACCGATAAACTCATCTTT.